This entry lists 29 T cell receptor beta chains sequenced from one sample in a study of T cell clonality in common variable immunodeficiency. The repertoire was sequenced with immunoSEQ multiplex PCR; TCRdb's copy has only in-frame clones and lacks some. Recorded here are approximately 34,000 clones, with no singletons, and the ten leading clones hold over 0.95%. Source material: peripheral blood mononuclear cells. Source of these receptors: a person aged 18 to 75 in good health.

This clone came up many times. The sequenced fragment ends 3 residues before the CDR3 boundary, so the rest is inferred from the germline J gene. The V gene is TRBV30, the J gene TRBJ1-5, with 10 bases that match TRBD1. The CDR3 runs 13 residues. The V gene end was trimmed by 7 bases and the J gene end by 5 bases; junction bases not matched to a gene: 5. Germline CDR1 is GTSNPN and CDR2 is SVGIG (reference sequence). CDR3 DNA (partial): TGTGCCTACCGGGGACAGGGGCATCAGCCC. Translation gives CAYRGQGHQP. The CDR3 as a whole reads CAYRGQGHQPQHF.

Turning to this clone: The read finishes 3 residues shy of the CDR3 end, and the germline J gene is used to complete it. The chain employs TRBV19 and TRBJ1-6; TRBD1 agrees at 7 bases. The CDR3 is made up of 16 amino acids. Germline lookup yields CDR1 LNHDA and CDR2 SQIVND (reference sequence). Partial CDR3 DNA: TGTGCCAGTAGTAGGGAACCGGGACAGTGGCGCGCGCCC. This gives the protein CASSREPGQWRAP. The CDR3 in its entirety is CASSREPGQWRAPLHF.

This clone has ten or more counts. Sequencing ends 3 residues short of the CDR3 end; the germline J gene provides the rest. This rearrangement joins TRBV19 to TRBJ2-7, with TRBD1 matching over 8 bases. Unmatched junction bases numbered 5, after V lost 4 bases and J lost 3 bases. CDR1 and CDR2 (germline): LNHDA, SQIVND (reference sequence). There are 14 residues in the CDR3. The covered CDR3 bases are TGTGCCAGTAGTAAACGGACAGGGATCTACGAG. Encoded protein: CASSKRTGIYE. The full CDR3 sequence reads CASSKRTGIYEQYF.

In this sample, this clone turned up many times. The read ends 3 residues early relative to the CDR3; the germline J gene fills the gap. This chain connects TRBV6-2 or TRBV6-3 to TRBJ1-1; no definite D call. Trimming took off 6 bases at V and 1 base at J, with 12 bases between the two ends. The CDR3 consists of 14 residues. CDR1 and CDR2 (germline): MNHEY, SVGEGT. This CDR3 is CASSIQRRNTEAFF. CDR3 DNA (partial): TGTGCCAGCAGCATCCAGCGCCGGAACACTGAA.

This clone was counted at least ten times. Read sequence stops 3 residues before the CDR3 end, and the germline J gene provides the missing end. This sequence joins TRBV19 and TRBJ1-5, with TRBD1 identical over 10 bases. Losses at the gene ends were 5 bases for V and 5 bases for J; bases not matched to a gene: 6. This CDR3 comprises 15 residues. Germline lookup yields CDR1 LNHDA and CDR2 SQIVND (reference sequence). This CDR3 reads CASSFPDRGDQPQHF. The CDR3 DNA, read in part, is TGTGCCAGTAGTTTCCCGGACAGGGGGGATCAGCCC.

This clone was detected many times. The CDR3 end is not reached by the read, which stops 3 residues before it; the germline J gene fills it in. The chain combines TRBV5-4 with TRBJ1-1; a possible D gene is TRBD1 (6 bases). The CDR3 loop spans 12 amino acids. Trimming took off 10 bases at V and 3 bases at J, with 13 bases between the two ends. Per germline, CDR1 SGHNT and CDR2 YYREEE (reference sequence). The CDR3 bases that were read are TGTGCCTCCCACAGGGAGGACACTGAA. Translated: CASHREDTE. The full-length CDR3 reads as CASHREDTEAFF.

This clone was picked up many times. The read stops 3 residues short of the end of the CDR3; the missing end is completed from the germline J gene. V gene TRBV18 combines with J gene TRBJ1-1, with D possibly matching TRBD1 (5 bases). V was clipped by 6 bases and J by 4 bases, with 18 bases between them. Germline assignment: CDR1 KGHSH and CDR2 LQKENI. This CDR3 spans 15 amino acids. The chain's CDR3 is CASSFGGGEGTEAFF. CDR3 DNA, as far as it was read: TGTGCCAGCTCCTTCGGTGGAGGGGAGGGCACTGAA.

This clone qualifies as medium-sized. Read data end 3 residues before the CDR3 end; the end is taken from the germline J gene. The genes are TRBV20-1 and TRBJ2-7, with D perhaps matching TRBD2 (5 bases). Deletions cut 1 base from V and 6 bases from J, with 13 bases between. The V gene's germline CDR1 is DFQATT and CDR2 SNEGSKA (reference sequence). There are 13 residues in the CDR3. Here the CDR3 reads CSARVVRGFEQYF. The sequenced CDR3 bases are TGCAGTGCTAGAGTGGTCCGCGGGTTCGAG.

This clone has a count of ten or more. The CDR3 goes on 3 residues after the read ends, and that part is filled in from the germline J gene. This chain uses TRBV10-3 with TRBJ2-7; D is unresolved. CDR3 size: 15 residues. Germline CDR1 reads ENHRY; CDR2 reads SYGVKD. Trimming pared 0 bases from V and 0 bases from J, leaving 9 bases between. The CDR3 bases that were read are TGTGCCATCAGTGAGTCTGGGCAGAGCTCCTACGAG. This codes for CAISESGQSSYE. The whole CDR3 region reads CAISESGQSSYEQYF.

This clone was recorded at least ten times. The CDR3 extends 3 residues past the end of the read, so its final part is completed from the germline J gene. V and J are TRBV5-8 and TRBJ2-3, with D unclear. V lost 2 bases and J 6 bases, leaving 4 bases between the germline ends. The CDR3 is 11 amino acids. CDR1 and CDR2 from the germline V gene are SGHTS and YDEGEE. CDR3 DNA (partial): TGTGCCAGCAGCTTTCTGGATACG. Translation gives CASSFLDT. The CDR3, in full, reads CASSFLDTQYF.

This clone was picked up many times. The CDR3 goes on 3 residues after the read ends, and that part is filled in from the germline J gene. The chain links TRBV4-1 to TRBJ2-7, with 9 bases that match TRBD2. Germline CDR1 reads MGHRA; CDR2 reads YSYEKL. The CDR3 has 17 amino acids. The V and J ends lost 1 base and 1 base, in that order; junction bases with no gene match: 8. CDR3 amino acids: CASSQVDSGGPSYEQYF. Incomplete CDR3 DNA: TGCGCCAGCAGCCAAGTCGATAGCGGGGGACCATCCTACGAG.

The table lists this clone with many counts. The CDR3 is cut off 3 residues early in the read; its end comes from the germline J gene. This specimen includes other DNA sequences encoding the same CDR3. The genes are TRBV12-3 or TRBV12-4 and TRBJ1-2, with 12 bases identical to TRBD1. The CDR3 spans 13 residues. V was pared by 6 bases and J by 7 bases, with 3 bases of the junction left unmatched. This CDR3 reads CASRGQGAGGYTF. The covered CDR3 bases are TGTGCCAGCAGGGGACAGGGGGCTGGTGGC.

This clone was counted ten times or more. The read falls 3 residues short of the CDR3 end, and the missing part is taken from the germline J gene. V gene TRBV10-2 combines with J gene TRBJ2-1; D gene ambiguous. The CDR3 is made up of 14 amino acids. V was trimmed by 9 bases and J by 4 bases, leaving 16 bases between them. Looked up from germline, CDR1 is WSHSY and CDR2 is SAAADI. The CDR3 reads CASGFGGQYNEQFF. CDR3 DNA (partial): TGCGCCAGTGGATTCGGCGGTCAATACAATGAG.

Ten or more counts support this clone. The read halts 3 residues ahead of the CDR3 end, with the missing end drawn from the germline J gene. The chain joins TRBV7-2 to TRBJ2-7, with TRBD1 matching 11 bases. J was trimmed by 5 bases and V by 3 bases; bases with no gene match: 3. The germline gives CDR1 SGHTA, CDR2 FQGNSA. This CDR3 is built from 14 residues. The covered CDR3 bases are TGTGCCAGCAGCTTTCGGACAGGGGGCAACGAG. Encoded protein: CASSFRTGGNE. The entire CDR3 reads CASSFRTGGNEQYF.

This clone appeared many times. The read falls 3 residues short of the CDR3 end, and the missing part is taken from the germline J gene. The chain recombines TRBV5-1 with TRBJ2-3; maybe TRBD2 (5 bases). The germline CDR1 and CDR2 sequences are SGHRS and YFSETQ. This CDR3 contains 13 residues. V was pared by 0 bases and J by 5 bases, with 7 bases between. CDR3 DNA (partial): TGCGCCAGCAGCTTGGAAGCGGAAGATACG. It codes for CASSLEAEDT. The CDR3 in full is CASSLEAEDTQYF.

There are many counts of this clone. The CDR3 end falls 3 residues outside the read, so it is completed with the germline J gene. The chain recombines TRBV5-1 with TRBJ1-1; TRBD1 agrees at 8 bases. The CDR3 runs 14 residues. Germline V gene sequence: CDR1 SGHRS, CDR2 YFSETQ. The CDR3 sequence: CASSPDRASLEAFF. The DNA read from the CDR3 is TGCGCCAGCAGCCCGGACAGGGCTTCGCTGGAG.

This clone was recorded many times. The CDR3 end is not reached by the read, which stops 3 residues before it; the germline J gene fills it in. The chain has TRBV18 and TRBJ2-7, with D possibly matching TRBD2 (6 bases). The CDR3 loop spans 13 amino acids. Germline V CDR1 and CDR2: KGHSH, LQKENI. The V and J ends lost 6 bases and 3 bases respectively, with 12 bases between them. CDR3 region: CASSPGLYYEQYF. CDR3 bases read: TGTGCCAGCTCCCCGGGACTCTACTACGAG.

This clone occurred many times. The missing CDR3 end, 3 residues past where the read stops, is filled in from the germline J gene. The V gene is TRBV10-2, the J gene TRBJ2-1; 14 bases map to TRBD2. There are 16 residues in the CDR3. Germline assignment: CDR1 WSHSY and CDR2 SAAADI. After removal of 6 bases from V and 9 bases from J, the junction contained 10 bases not matched to a gene. The CDR3 is CASRTSGGAIGGEQFF. Incomplete CDR3 DNA: TGCGCCAGCAGGACTAGCGGGGGGGCCATTGGCGGTGAG.

This clone has a count of ten or more. With the read ending 3 residues before the CDR3 end, the germline J gene is used to fill in that end. The rearrangement joins TRBV28 to TRBJ2-1; no clear D gene. This CDR3 spans 14 amino acids. CDR1 is MDHEN, CDR2 SYDVKM, per germline. V lost 3 bases to trimming and J lost 5 bases, with 11 bases between them. The CDR3 reads CASSFHTTHNEQFF. The sequenced part of the CDR3 DNA is TGTGCCAGCAGTTTCCATACAACCCACAATGAG.

Many counts were recorded for this clone. The missing CDR3 end, 3 residues past where the read stops, is filled in from the germline J gene. The gene calls are TRBV4-1 and TRBJ2-5; perhaps TRBD2 as D (5 bases). Germline CDR1 MGHRA, CDR2 YSYEKL. The V and J ends lost 1 base and 5 bases respectively, with 8 bases between them. This CDR3 spans 13 amino acids. The DNA read from the CDR3 is TGCGCCAGCAGCCAAGCGGGGAGCGAGACC. Translating gives CASSQAGSET. The CDR3, in full, reads CASSQAGSETQYF.

This clone appeared many times. With the read ending 3 residues before the CDR3 end, the germline J gene is used to fill in that end. The chain carries TRBV2 and TRBJ2-1; weak D call: TRBD2 (6 bases). The CDR3 totals 12 residues. CDR1 and CDR2 (germline): SNHLY, FYNNEI. V shed 2 bases and J shed 9 bases, with 8 bases lying between them. CDR3 sequence: CASSELATEQFF. The CDR3 DNA, read in part, is TGTGCCAGCAGTGAACTAGCGACTGAG.

This clone has a count of ten or more. The read terminates 3 residues ahead of where the CDR3 ends, so the germline J gene completes it. The gene calls are TRBV4-2 and TRBJ1-1; D gene unclear. This CDR3 comprises 14 residues. Germline V gene data show CDR1 as LGHNA and CDR2 as YNFKEQ. Trimming shortened V by 4 bases and J by 2 bases, and 11 bases separated the two germline ends. Incomplete CDR3 DNA: TGTGCCAGCAGCCTTTCTAAGGGCAACACTGAA. Protein sequence: CASSLSKGNTE. The full CDR3 protein reads CASSLSKGNTEAFF.

In its sample, this clone was seen many times. The read terminates 3 residues before the CDR3 end, so the remaining end is supplied by the germline J gene. The chain joins TRBV11-2 to TRBJ2-1; 14 bases match TRBD2. V shed 5 bases and J 7 bases; nucleotides not matched to a gene: 4. Per the germline V gene, CDR1 is SGHAT and CDR2 is FQNNGV. The CDR3 has 15 amino acids. Incomplete CDR3 DNA: TGTGCCAGCAGCCGAAGACTAGCGGGAGGGAATGAG. Translation gives CASSRRLAGGNE. The full-length CDR3 reads as CASSRRLAGGNEQFF. Full variable domain (outside the CDR3, taken from reference TRBV11-2 and TRBJ2-1): EAGVAQSPRYKIIEKRQSVAFWCNPISGHATLYWYQQILGQGPKLLIQFQNNGVVDDSQLPKDRFSAERLKGVDSTLKIQPAKLEDSAVYLCASSRRLAGGNEQFFGPGTRLTVL.

There are many counts of this clone. Read coverage stops 3 residues before the CDR3 terminus; the germline J gene supplies the remainder. The chain links TRBV7-2 to TRBJ1-6, with D tentatively TRBD1 (5 bases). CDR3 size: 14 residues. The germline V and J ends were trimmed by 5 bases and 6 bases, with 11 bases remaining between them. Germline V gives CDR1 SGHTA, CDR2 FQGNSA. The CDR3 bases that were read are TGTGCCAGCAGCCTTTTGAGGGGTAATTCACCC. Translation gives CASSLLRGNSP. The whole CDR3 region reads CASSLLRGNSPLHF.

A word on this clone: This likely came from a read error, as a far larger clone is one base away. The CDR3 end falls 3 residues outside the read, so it is completed with the germline J gene. The rearrangement joins TRBV30 to TRBJ1-2; TRBD1 matches at 9 bases. V trimming: 7 bases; J trimming: 7 bases; junction bases outside the gene matches: 4. This CDR3 has 11 amino acids. Germline V CDR1 and CDR2: GTSNPN, SVGIG (reference sequence). CDR3 DNA (partial): TGTGCCTTCCGGACAGGGGTTGGC. The encoded protein is CAFRTGVG. The whole CDR3 protein is CAFRTGVGYTF.

This clone showed up many times. The read halts 3 residues ahead of the CDR3 end, with the missing end drawn from the germline J gene. The chain employs TRBV6-2 or TRBV6-3 and TRBJ2-2; 9 positions match TRBD2. Looked up from germline, CDR1 is MNHEY and CDR2 is SVGEGT. The CDR3 extends over 15 amino acids. The V gene end was trimmed by 8 bases and the J gene end by 4 bases; junction bases not matched to a gene: 8. The CDR3 DNA, read in part, is TGTGCCAGCCGGGATGGCGGGGGGGCCACCGGGGAG. Its translation: CASRDGGGATGE. The full-length CDR3 reads as CASRDGGGATGELFF.

This clone was recorded many times. The CDR3 is cut off 3 residues early in the read; its end comes from the germline J gene. This chain connects TRBV12-3 or TRBV12-4 to TRBJ2-1; D unresolved. V was cut by 6 bases and J by 0 bases, with 12 bases left in between. CDR3 length: 15 amino acids. Partial CDR3 DNA: TGTGCCAGCAGGGTTGGGCTAAGCTCCTACAATGAG. Translating it yields CASRVGLSSYNE. The full CDR3 reads CASRVGLSSYNEQFF.

This clone was counted at least ten times. The read halts 3 residues ahead of the CDR3 end, with the missing end drawn from the germline J gene. The gene calls are TRBV20-1 and TRBJ1-5; TRBD1 might be the D (6 bases). Trimming took 3 bases from V and 2 from J, leaving 11 bases between them. This CDR3 is 14 amino acids long. From germline, CDR1 is DFQATT and CDR2 SNEGSKA (reference sequence). Incomplete CDR3 DNA: TGCAGTGCTAGGGCAGGGGCAGGCAATCAGCCC. It is translated as CSARAGAGNQP. The entire CDR3 protein reads CSARAGAGNQPQHF.

This clone was observed many times. The sequence runs out 3 residues before the end of the CDR3; the remainder is reconstructed from the germline J gene. The genes are TRBV10-3 and TRBJ2-3; D remains ambiguous. CDR3 length: 12 amino acids. Germline V gives CDR1 ENHRY, CDR2 SYGVKD. V lost 8 bases, J lost 4 bases, and 10 bases lay in between. The CDR3 DNA, read in part, is TGTGCCATCTCTAATAATGCAGATACG. Protein: CAISNNADT. The whole CDR3 is CAISNNADTQYF.